This T cell receptor (beta chain) was sequenced during a study of T cell changes during pregnancy in multiple sclerosis. Produced via immunoSEQ multiplex PCR; TCRdb's table is partial and in-frame only. The sample lists about 75,000 clones, more than 80% occurring once. Germline V lookup: CDR1 MNHEY, CDR2 SMNVEV (reference sequence). The length of the CDR3 is 16 residues. V lost 3 bases, J lost 2 bases, and 7 bases stayed unmatched. The TCR originated in a female donor in good health, enrolled as a control in a pregnancy study. Specimen: peripheral blood, collected in the first trimester of pregnancy. The rearrangement links TRBV27 to TRBJ1-3; TRBD1 aligns across 7 bases. The CDR3 bases are TGTGCCAGCAGTTTGACAAGGGGGCGTCCTGGAAACACCATATATTTT. This sequence encodes CASSLTRGRPGNTIYF.